This passage covers 12 T cell receptor beta chains from one sample sequenced in a study of regulatory T cells in long-lasting Graves disease. Time point reported: newly diagnosed GD, antithyroid drugs for less than 3 months. Extracted PBMC RNA gave rise to the TCR library. Building of the TCR beta libraries involved iRepertoire HTBI primers and Arm-PCR of CDR3 regions. TCRdb reprocessed the multiplex PCR reads with MiXCR, giving one entry per CDR3 protein. In the table there are around 360,000 distinct CDR3 sequences, roughly 17% of which are singletons. These data were also reused for a study on T cells in Graves' hyperthyroidism and ophthalmopathy.

This material consisted of peripheral blood mononuclear cells (PBMCs), taken at new diagnosis, from a patient treated with antithyroid drugs. The receptors come from a woman aged 18-35 years with Graves disease.

This chain joins TRBV19 and TRBJ1-5; 7 bases agree with TRBD1. The germline CDR1 and CDR2 sequences are LNHDA and SQIVND (reference sequence). The CDR3 has 16 residues. Trimming took 0 bases from V and 8 from J; bases not matched to a gene: 10. This CDR3 is CASSIDQGGDFEPQHF. CDR3 nucleotides: TGTGCCAGTAGTATAGATCAAGGGGGCGATTTTGAGCCCCAGCATTTT.

V and J are TRBV5-1 and TRBJ2-1; the match to TRBD2 covers 10 bases. The J segment lost 3 bases and the V segment lost 4 bases, leaving 10 bases of the junction unmatched. Germline V gives CDR1 SGHRS, CDR2 YFSETQ. This CDR3 spans 17 amino acids. CDR3 sequence (DNA): TGCGCCAGCAGCAGCCAAGGGACTAGCGAGCACTACAATGAGCAGTTCTTC. Translating gives CASSSQGTSEHYNEQFF. Drawing the rest from reference TRBV5-1 and TRBJ2-1, the complete variable domain is KAGVTQTPRYLIKTRGQQVTLSCSPISGHRSVSWYQQTPGQGLQFLFEYFSETQRNKGNFPGRFSGRQFSNSRSEMNVSTLELGDSALYLCASSSQGTSEHYNEQFFGPGTRLTVL.

At least ten counts were recorded for this clonotype. This chain connects TRBV20-1 to TRBJ2-7; 8 bases are shared with TRBD2. Per the germline V gene, CDR1 is DFQATT and CDR2 is SNEGSKA (reference sequence). The trim removed 0 bases at V and 6 bases at J, leaving 7 bases unmatched. CDR3 length: 14 residues. CDR3 in DNA: TGCAGTGCTAGAGATAGCGGGACTCTCTCCGAGCAGTACTTC. Translating gives CSARDSGTLSEQYF.

The J gene is TRBJ1-5, the V gene TRBV27; 8 nucleotides align to TRBD1. Trimming removed 5 bases from V and 6 bases from J; junction bases left unmatched: 3. Looked up from germline, CDR1 is MNHEY and CDR2 is SMNVEV (reference sequence). There are 13 residues in the CDR3. The CDR3 here is CASSDRGPQPQHF. The CDR3 DNA reads TGTGCCAGCAGTGACAGGGGCCCTCAGCCCCAGCATTTT.

With regard to this clonotype: A much larger clone differs by one base, so this may be a read error. CDR3 bases: TGTGCCAGCAGTGAGAGGTACACTGAAGCTTTCTTT. Its protein is CASSERYTEAFF. This sequence joins TRBV6-2 or TRBV6-3 and TRBJ1-1; D not certain. V lost 5 bases and J 3 bases, leaving 7 bases between the germline ends. Germline V lookup: CDR1 MNHEY, CDR2 SVGEGT. The CDR3 is 12 residues long.

The sample holds many counts of this clonotype. CDR3 protein: CASSGHLAFADTQYF. The DNA for the CDR3 is TGTGCCAGCAGTGGGCACCTAGCTTTCGCAGATACGCAGTATTTT. The chain recombines TRBV2 with TRBJ2-3; weak D call: TRBD2 (5 bases). Looked up from germline, CDR1 is SNHLY and CDR2 is FYNNEI. Trimming left V 4 bases short and J 4 bases short, with 15 bases between. This CDR3 comprises 15 residues.

This clonotype was observed at least ten times. This chain connects TRBV2 to TRBJ2-3; D ambiguous. This CDR3 is 15 amino acids long. V was shortened by 6 bases and J by 0 bases, with 13 bases between the two germline ends. Germline CDR1 is SNHLY and CDR2 is FYNNEI. The CDR3 coding sequence is TGTGCCAGCAGAGGGCAGTCTATTAGCACAGATACGCAGTATTTT. It is translated as CASRGQSISTDTQYF.

This clonotype was counted many times. The J gene is TRBJ1-2, the V gene TRBV3-1; D is uncertain. V lost 6 bases and J lost 6, with 11 bases in between. The V gene's germline CDR1 is LGHDT and CDR2 YNNKEL (reference sequence). The CDR3 is 12 amino acids. The CDR3 DNA follows: TGTGCCAGCAGGCTGGACCCTCATGGCTACACCTTC. Translating gives CASRLDPHGYTF.

Comments on this clonotype: A far bigger clonotype differs at one base, so this is likely a read error. V is TRBV5-1 and J is TRBJ2-3, with no clear D. The J call may be wrong; the DNA end is better matched by TRBJ2-1. Per germline, CDR1 SGHRS and CDR2 YFSETQ. CDR3 length: 14 residues. The CDR3, as DNA: TGCGCCAGCAGCTGGGCTGACAACTCCTACGAGCAGTTCTTC. Its translation: CASSWADNSYEQFF.

As regards this clonotype: This may come from a read error, since a much larger clone is one base off. V gene TRBV18 combines with J gene TRBJ1-4; D unresolved. The CDR3 runs to 17 residues. Germline CDR1 and CDR2: KGHSH and LQKENI. Trimming pared 0 bases from V and 7 bases from J, leaving 18 bases between. The CDR3 here is CASSPPNGCGFGEKLFF. The CDR3 DNA reads as TGTGCCAGCTCACCACCAAACGGTTGCGGGTTTGGTGAAAAACTGTTTTTT. Full variable domain (rest looked up from reference TRBV18 and TRBJ1-4): NAGVMQNPRHLVRRRGQEARLRCSPMKGHSHVYWYRQLPEEGLKFMVYLQKENIIDESGMPKERFSAEFPKEGPSILRIQQVVRGDSAAYFCASSPPNGCGFGEKLFFGSGTQLSVL.

This chain uses TRBV28 with TRBJ1-4, with D perhaps TRBD1 (6 bases). The germline V and J ends were trimmed by 5 bases and 7 bases, with 14 bases remaining between them. Germline CDR1 is MDHEN and CDR2 is SYDVKM. The CDR3 is 14 amino acids. Written as DNA, the CDR3 is TGTGCCAGCAGTCAGGGGCGCAGTGGTGAAAAACTGTTTTTT. Translation: CASSQGRSGEKLFF. The whole variable domain, filled in from reference TRBV28 and TRBJ1-4, reads DVKVTQSSRYLVKRTGEKVFLECVQDMDHENMFWYRQDPGLGLRLIYFSYDVKMKEKGDIPEGYSVSREKKERFSLILESASTNQTSMYLCASSQGRSGEKLFFGSGTQLSVL.

This chain connects TRBV24-1 to TRBJ2-3; 8 positions agree with TRBD1. The CDR3 consists of 18 residues. With 4 bases clipped from V and 0 bases from J, the junction kept 11 bases outside the gene matches. Germline assignment: CDR1 KGHDR and CDR2 SFDVKD. CDR3 sequence (DNA): TGTGCCACCAGTGAATGGACAGGGCCCTGGGGAAGCACAGATACGCAGTATTTT. This translates into CATSEWTGPWGSTDTQYF.